Listed below are T cell receptor beta chains from one sample, sequenced in a study of control samples from healthy donors and cancer patients. TCRdb's copy holds only in-frame clones and misses some; the assay was immunoSEQ multiplex PCR. The sample shows about 58,000 clones, over 75% of them seen only once. Sequencing used PBMCs. These receptor sequences come from a woman aged 55 to 70 with lung cancer. The CDR3 runs from the conserved cysteine through the conserved F or W. The order of the fields is V gene, D gene, J gene, CDR3 protein. The D gene is left open where the match is weak.

TRBV3-1/TRBV3-2	TRBD1	TRBJ1-2	CASSQGTGGNPYGYTF
TRBV7-3	TRBD2	TRBJ2-1	CASSLLGGRAAYNEQFF
TRBV5-1	.	TRBJ1-4	CASSLQQGTFEKLFF
TRBV28	.	TRBJ1-2	CASNPPGVPYGYTF
TRBV18	TRBD2	TRBJ2-1	CASSPPGLAGAAYNEQFF
TRBV9	.	TRBJ1-2	CASSEKAGFSDGYTF
TRBV15	TRBD1	TRBJ1-2	CATSGTQGALSGYTF
TRBV19	.	TRBJ1-1	CASSIQAGTTEAFF
TRBV24-1	.	TRBJ2-2	CATSPDGNTGELFF
TRBV2	.	TRBJ1-2	CASSEEPDYYGYTF
TRBV6-6	TRBD2	TRBJ2-5	CASSLRGGETQYF
TRBV5-1	TRBD2	TRBJ2-1	CASSAGTSVYNEQFF
TRBV11-3	.	TRBJ2-3	CASSPVGTDTQYF
TRBV4-1	TRBD2	TRBJ2-3	CASSQALAGVTDTQYF
TRBV5-1	.	TRBJ1-4	CASSLVGQNEKLFF
TRBV2	.	TRBJ1-2	CASSDMAGPYGYTF
TRBV15	.	TRBJ1-1	CATSRDLVNTEAFF
TRBV12-5	.	TRBJ2-1	CASGLEIGYNEQFF
TRBV28	.	TRBJ1-5	CASSRAIGSNGQPQHF
TRBV6-5	.	TRBJ2-7	CASSYSFYEQYF
TRBV7-3	.	TRBJ1-1	CASSTSGGAEAFF
TRBV5-4	.	TRBJ2-7	CASSLVGGVYEQYF
TRBV11-2	.	TRBJ2-5	CASSRLPQETQYF
TRBV2	.	TRBJ1-6	CASRWDRRGLSPLHF
TRBV5-1	TRBD2	TRBJ2-1	CASSVEGGSYNEQFF
TRBV5-1	.	TRBJ1-1	CASSVLPGDTEAFF
TRBV14	.	TRBJ1-6	CASSQRTAPLHF
TRBV5-6	.	TRBJ2-2	CASSLISAGELFF
TRBV2	.	TRBJ2-3	CASSEAIDNPGADTQYF
TRBV5-1	TRBD1	TRBJ1-1	CASSRAGTGNTEAFF
TRBV10-3	.	TRBJ2-1	CAISEARLEQFF
TRBV21-1	.	TRBJ2-2	CASSKSGQFNTGELFF
TRBV28	.	TRBJ1-2	CASSSAPMAGDSYTF
TRBV5-1	.	TRBJ2-5	CASSPNRPSLGETQYF
TRBV5-1	TRBD2	TRBJ2-7	CASSFIAGAPSEQYF
TRBV5-1	.	TRBJ1-1	CASSFGANTEAFF
TRBV19	TRBD1	TRBJ2-1	CASMEGQGSYNEQFF
TRBV5-1	TRBD1	TRBJ2-3	CASSLGQVTDTQYF